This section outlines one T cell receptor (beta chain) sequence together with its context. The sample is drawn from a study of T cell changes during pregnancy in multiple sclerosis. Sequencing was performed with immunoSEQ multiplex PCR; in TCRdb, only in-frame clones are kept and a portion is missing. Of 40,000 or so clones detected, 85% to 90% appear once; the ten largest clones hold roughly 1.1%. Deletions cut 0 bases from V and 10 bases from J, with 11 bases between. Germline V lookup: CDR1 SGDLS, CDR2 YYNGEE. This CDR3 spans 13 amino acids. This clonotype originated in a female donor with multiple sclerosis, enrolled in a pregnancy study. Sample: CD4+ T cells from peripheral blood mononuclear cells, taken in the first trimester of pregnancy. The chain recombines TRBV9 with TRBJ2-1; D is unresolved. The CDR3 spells CASSVETEREQFF. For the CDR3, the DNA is TGTGCCAGCAGCGTAGAGACCGAGAGGGAGCAGTTCTTC.